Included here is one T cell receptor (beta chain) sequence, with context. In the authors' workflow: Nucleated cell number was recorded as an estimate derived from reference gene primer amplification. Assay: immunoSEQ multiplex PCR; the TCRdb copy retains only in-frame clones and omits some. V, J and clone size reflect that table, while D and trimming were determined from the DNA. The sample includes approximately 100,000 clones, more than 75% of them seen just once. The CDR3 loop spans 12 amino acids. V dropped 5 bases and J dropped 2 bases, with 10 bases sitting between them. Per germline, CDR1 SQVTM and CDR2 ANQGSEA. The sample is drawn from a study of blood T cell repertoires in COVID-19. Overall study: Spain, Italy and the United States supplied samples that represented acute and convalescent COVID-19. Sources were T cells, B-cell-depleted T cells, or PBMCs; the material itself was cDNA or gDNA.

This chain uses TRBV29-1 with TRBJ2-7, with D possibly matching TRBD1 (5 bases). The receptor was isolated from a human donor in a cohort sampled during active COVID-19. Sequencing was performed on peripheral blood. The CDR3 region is CSVTGQAYEQYF. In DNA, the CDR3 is TGCAGCGTTACAGGCCAGGCCTACGAGCAGTACTTC.